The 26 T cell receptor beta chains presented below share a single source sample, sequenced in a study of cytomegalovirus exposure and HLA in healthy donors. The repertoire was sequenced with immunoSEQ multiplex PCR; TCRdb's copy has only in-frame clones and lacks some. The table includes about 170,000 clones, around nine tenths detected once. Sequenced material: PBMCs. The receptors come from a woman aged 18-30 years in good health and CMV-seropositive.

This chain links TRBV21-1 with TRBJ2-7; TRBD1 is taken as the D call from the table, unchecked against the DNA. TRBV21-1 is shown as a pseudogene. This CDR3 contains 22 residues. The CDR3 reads CASSNASYLGRPLLLVAYEQYF. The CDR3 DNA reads TGTGCCAGCAGCAATGCTTCTTATTTGGGCAGGCCCTTGCTTCTTGTAGCCTACGAGCAGTACTTC.

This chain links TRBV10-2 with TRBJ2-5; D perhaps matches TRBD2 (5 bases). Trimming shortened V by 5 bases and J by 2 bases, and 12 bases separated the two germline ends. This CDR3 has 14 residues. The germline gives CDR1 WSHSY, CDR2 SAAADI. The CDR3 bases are TGCGCCAGCAGTTTGACTGGGGAGCAAGAGACCCAGTACTTC. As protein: CASSLTGEQETQYF.

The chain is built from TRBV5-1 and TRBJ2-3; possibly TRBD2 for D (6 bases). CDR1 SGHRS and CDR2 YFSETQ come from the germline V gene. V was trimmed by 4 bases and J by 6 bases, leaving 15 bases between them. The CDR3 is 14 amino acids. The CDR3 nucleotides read TGCGCCAGCAGCCGCGGGACTCTCGGGGATACGCAGTATTTT. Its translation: CASSRGTLGDTQYF.

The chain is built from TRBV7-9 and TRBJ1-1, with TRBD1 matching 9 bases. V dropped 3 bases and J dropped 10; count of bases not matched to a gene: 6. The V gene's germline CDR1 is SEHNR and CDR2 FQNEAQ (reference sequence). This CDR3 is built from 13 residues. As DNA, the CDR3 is TGTGCCAGCAGCTTCCGGACAGGGGAGGTAGCTTTCTTT. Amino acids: CASSFRTGEVAFF.

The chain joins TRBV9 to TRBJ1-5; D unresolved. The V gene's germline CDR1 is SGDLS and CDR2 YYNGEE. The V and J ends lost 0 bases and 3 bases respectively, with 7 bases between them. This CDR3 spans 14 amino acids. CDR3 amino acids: CASSVDGNNQPQHF. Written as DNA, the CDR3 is TGTGCCAGCAGCGTAGACGGGAACAATCAGCCCCAGCATTTT. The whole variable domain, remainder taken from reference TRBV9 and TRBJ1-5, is DSGVTQTPKHLITATGQRVTLRCSPRSGDLSVYWYQQSLDQGLQFLIQYYNGEERAKGNILERFSAQQFPDLHSELNLSSLELGDSALYFCASSVDGNNQPQHFGDGTRLSIL.

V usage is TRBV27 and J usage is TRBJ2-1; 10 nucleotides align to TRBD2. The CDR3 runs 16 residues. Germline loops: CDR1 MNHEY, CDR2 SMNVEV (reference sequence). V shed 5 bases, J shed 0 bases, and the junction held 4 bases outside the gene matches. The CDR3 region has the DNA TGTGCCAGCAGTCTACTAGCGGGGAGCTCCTACAATGAGCAGTTCTTC. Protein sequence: CASSLLAGSSYNEQFF.

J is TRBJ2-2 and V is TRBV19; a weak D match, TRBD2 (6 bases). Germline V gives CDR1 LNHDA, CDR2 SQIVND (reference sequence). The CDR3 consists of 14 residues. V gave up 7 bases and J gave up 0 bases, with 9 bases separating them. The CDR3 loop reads CASNTSPNTGELFF. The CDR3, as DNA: TGTGCCAGTAATACTAGCCCGAACACCGGGGAGCTGTTTTTT.

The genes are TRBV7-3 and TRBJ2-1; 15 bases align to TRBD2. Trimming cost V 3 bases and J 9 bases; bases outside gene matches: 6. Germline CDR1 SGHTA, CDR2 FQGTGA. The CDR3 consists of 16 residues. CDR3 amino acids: CASSLGLAGGGAEQFF. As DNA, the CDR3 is TGTGCCAGCAGCTTGGGACTAGCGGGAGGTGGGGCTGAGCAGTTCTTC.

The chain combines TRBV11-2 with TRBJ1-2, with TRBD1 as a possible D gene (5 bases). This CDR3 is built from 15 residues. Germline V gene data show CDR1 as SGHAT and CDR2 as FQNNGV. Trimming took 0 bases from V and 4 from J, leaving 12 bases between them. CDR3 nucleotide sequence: TGTGCCAGCAGCTTAGATTTGGTAGGGGTCTATGGCTACACCTTC. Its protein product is CASSLDLVGVYGYTF.

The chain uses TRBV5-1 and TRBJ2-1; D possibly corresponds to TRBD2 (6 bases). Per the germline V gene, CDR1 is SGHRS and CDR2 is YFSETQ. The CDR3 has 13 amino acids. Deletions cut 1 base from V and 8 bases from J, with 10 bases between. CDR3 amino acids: CASSLWERDEQFF. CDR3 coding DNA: TGCGCCAGCAGCTTGTGGGAGCGGGATGAGCAGTTCTTC.

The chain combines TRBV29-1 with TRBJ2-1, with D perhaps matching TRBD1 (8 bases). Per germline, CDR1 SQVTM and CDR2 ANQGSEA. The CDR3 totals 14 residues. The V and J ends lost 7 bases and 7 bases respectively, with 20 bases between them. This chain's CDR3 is CSEVTGGVKNEQFF. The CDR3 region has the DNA TGCAGCGAGGTAACAGGGGGGGTAAAAAATGAGCAGTTCTTC.

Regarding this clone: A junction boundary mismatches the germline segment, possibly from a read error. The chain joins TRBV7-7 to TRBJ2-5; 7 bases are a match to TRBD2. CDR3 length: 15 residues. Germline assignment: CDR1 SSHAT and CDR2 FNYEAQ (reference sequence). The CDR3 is CASSLQGLVQETQYF. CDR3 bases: TGTGCTAGCAGCCTCCAAGGACTAGTGCAAGAGACCCAGTACTTC.

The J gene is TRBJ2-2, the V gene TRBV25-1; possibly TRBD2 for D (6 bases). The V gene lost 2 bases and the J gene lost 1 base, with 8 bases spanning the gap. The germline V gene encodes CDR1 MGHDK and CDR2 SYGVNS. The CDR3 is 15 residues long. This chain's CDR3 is CASSEPRGNTGELFF. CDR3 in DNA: TGTGCCAGCAGTGAACCGCGGGGGAACACCGGGGAGCTGTTTTTT.

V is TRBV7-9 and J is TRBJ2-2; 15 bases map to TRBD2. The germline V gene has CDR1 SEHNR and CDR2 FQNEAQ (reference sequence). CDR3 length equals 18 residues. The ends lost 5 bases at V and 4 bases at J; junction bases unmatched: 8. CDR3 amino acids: CASSNFGLAGGSTGELFF. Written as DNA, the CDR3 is TGTGCCAGCAGCAATTTCGGACTAGCGGGAGGGTCCACCGGGGAGCTGTTTTTT.

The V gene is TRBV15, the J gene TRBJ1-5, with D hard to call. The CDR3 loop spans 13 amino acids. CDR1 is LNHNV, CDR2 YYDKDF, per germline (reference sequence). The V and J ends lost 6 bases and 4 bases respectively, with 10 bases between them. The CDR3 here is CATSKQMNQPQHF. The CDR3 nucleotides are TGTGCCACCAGTAAACAAATGAATCAGCCCCAGCATTTT.

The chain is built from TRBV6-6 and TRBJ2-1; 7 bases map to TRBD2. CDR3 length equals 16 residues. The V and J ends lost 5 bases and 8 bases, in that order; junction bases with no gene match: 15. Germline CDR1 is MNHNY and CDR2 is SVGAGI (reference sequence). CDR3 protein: CASSQTSVPPSDEQFF. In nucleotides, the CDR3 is TGTGCCAGCAGTCAAACTAGCGTTCCCCCTTCGGATGAGCAGTTCTTC.

CDR3 loop: CASGLGGLGEKLFF. In DNA form, the CDR3 reads TGTGCCAGCGGACTGGGGGGTCTAGGGGAAAAACTGTTTTTT. The chain uses TRBV6-1 and TRBJ1-4; TRBD1 is a possible D gene (5 bases). V was trimmed by 8 bases and J by 8 bases, leaving 18 bases between them. CDR1 MNHNS and CDR2 SASEGT come from the germline V gene. CDR3 size: 14 residues.

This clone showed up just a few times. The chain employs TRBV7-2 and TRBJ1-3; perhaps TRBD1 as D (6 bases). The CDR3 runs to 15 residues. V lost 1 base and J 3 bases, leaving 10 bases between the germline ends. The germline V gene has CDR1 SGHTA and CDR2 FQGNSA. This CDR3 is CASSLDRVSGNTIYF. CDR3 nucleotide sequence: TGTGCCAGCAGCTTAGACAGGGTTAGTGGAAACACCATATATTTT.

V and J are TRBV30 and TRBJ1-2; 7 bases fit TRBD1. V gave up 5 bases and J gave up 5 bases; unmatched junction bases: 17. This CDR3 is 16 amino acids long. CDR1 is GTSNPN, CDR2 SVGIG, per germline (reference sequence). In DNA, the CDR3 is TGTGCCTGGCGTCCGGGACAGCTCCTAGGGAAGTATGGCTACACCTTC. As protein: CAWRPGQLLGKYGYTF.

The DNA for the CDR3 is TGTGCCAGCAGCTTACTCGGGGACACAGATACGCAGTATTTT. Translating it yields CASSLLGDTDTQYF. The chain links TRBV7-2 to TRBJ2-3; TRBD2 is a possible D gene (5 bases). This CDR3 is built from 14 residues. Germline V gene data show CDR1 as SGHTA and CDR2 as FQGNSA. With 2 bases removed from V and 2 bases from J, the gap between germline ends came to 8 bases.

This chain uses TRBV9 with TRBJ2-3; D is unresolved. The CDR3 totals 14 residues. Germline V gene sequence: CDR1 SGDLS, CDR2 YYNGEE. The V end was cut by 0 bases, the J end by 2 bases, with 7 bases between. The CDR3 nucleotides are TGTGCCAGCAGCGTAGGGTTAGCCACAGATACGCAGTATTTT. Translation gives CASSVGLATDTQYF.

CDR3 sequence (DNA): TGTGCCAGCTCACCATCTGGCAGGGCCGTCAACAATGAGCAGTTCTTC. This codes for CASSPSGRAVNNEQFF. The genes are TRBV18 and TRBJ2-1, with a possible D match to TRBD1 (5 bases). This CDR3 contains 16 residues. V shed 2 bases and J shed 5 bases, with 16 bases lying between them. Germline CDR1 reads KGHSH; CDR2 reads LQKENI. Supplemented by reference TRBV18 and TRBJ2-1, the full variable domain reads NAGVMQNPRHLVRRRGQEARLRCSPMKGHSHVYWYRQLPEEGLKFMVYLQKENIIDESGMPKERFSAEFPKEGPSILRIQQVVRGDSAAYFCASSPSGRAVNNEQFFGPGTRLTVL.

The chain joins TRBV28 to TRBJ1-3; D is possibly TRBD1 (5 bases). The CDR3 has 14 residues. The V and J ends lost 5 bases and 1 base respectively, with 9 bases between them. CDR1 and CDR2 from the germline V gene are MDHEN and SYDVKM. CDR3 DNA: TGTGCCAGCAGTGGGGGGAGGTCTGGAAACACCATATATTTT. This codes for CASSGGRSGNTIYF. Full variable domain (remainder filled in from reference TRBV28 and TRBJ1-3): DVKVTQSSRYLVKRTGEKVFLECVQDMDHENMFWYRQDPGLGLRLIYFSYDVKMKEKGDIPEGYSVSREKKERFSLILESASTNQTSMYLCASSGGRSGNTIYFGEGSWLTVV.

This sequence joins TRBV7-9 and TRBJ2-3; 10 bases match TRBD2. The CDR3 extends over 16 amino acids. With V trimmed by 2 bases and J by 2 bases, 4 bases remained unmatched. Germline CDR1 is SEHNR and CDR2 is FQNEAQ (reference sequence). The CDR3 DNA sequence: TGTGCCAGCAGCTTAATGACTAGCGGGTACACAGATACGCAGTATTTT. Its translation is CASSLMTSGYTDTQYF.

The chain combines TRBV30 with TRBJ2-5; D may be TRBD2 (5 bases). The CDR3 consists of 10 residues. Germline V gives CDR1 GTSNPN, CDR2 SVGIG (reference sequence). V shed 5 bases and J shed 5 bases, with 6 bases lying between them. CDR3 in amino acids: CAWGEETQYF. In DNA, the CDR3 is TGTGCCTGGGGGGAGGAGACCCAGTACTTC.

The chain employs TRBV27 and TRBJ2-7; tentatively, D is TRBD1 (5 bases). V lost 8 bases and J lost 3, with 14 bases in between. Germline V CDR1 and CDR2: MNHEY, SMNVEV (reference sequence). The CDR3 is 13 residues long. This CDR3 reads CASRVPQGYEQYF. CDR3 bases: TGTGCCAGCCGAGTCCCCCAGGGCTACGAGCAGTACTTC.